The clone carrying this T cell receptor beta chain was detected only a few times. Read sequence stops 3 residues before the CDR3 end, and the germline J gene provides the missing end. This sample was taken from a study of T cell clonality in common variable immunodeficiency. This CDR3 region has 11 residues. The V end lost 4 bases, the J end lost 4 bases, and 7 bases lay between the germline ends. Germline-derived CDR1 and CDR2 are GTSNPN and SVGIG (reference sequence). TCRdb keeps only in-frame clones here, not all; method: immunoSEQ multiplex PCR. This sample has tens of thousands of clones and no singletons, with approximately 3.5% in the ten largest.

Sequenced: peripheral blood mononuclear cells. The chain links TRBV30 to TRBJ1-1; the D gene is possibly TRBD1 (5 bases). This receptor was obtained from a person aged 18 to 69 in good health. CDR3 region: CAWTGFTEAFF. CDR3 bases read: TGTGCCTGGACAGGGTTCACTGAA.